This T cell receptor beta chain comes out of a study of tumor and adjacent non-tumor tissue in lung cancer. Study in general: Patients were aged roughly 31 to 76, roughly 9 men and about five women, stage I to III.

Remarks on this clonotype: Antigen specificity is unknown. Germline and junction disagree at one end, which may indicate a read error.

The template was RNA from unsorted bulk tissue. The CDR3 has 17 residues. Germline lookup yields CDR1 MDHEN and CDR2 SYDVKM. Three rounds of nested PCR, following a modified ARM-PCR protocol, produced the TCRbeta library. MiXCR was run by TCRdb on the multiplex PCR reads, yielding one entry per CDR3 protein. The profile covers about 200,000 distinct CDR3 sequences, with approximately 74% appearing a single time and 25% taken by the ten largest. Study results and caveats: Top 100 clones took a larger repertoire share in normal lung. TCR diversity was significantly greater in tumor than normal lung tissue.

This clonotype originated in a man in his 60s with non-small cell lung cancer. The sample was lung tumor tissue. The chain combines TRBV28 with TRBJ2-3; tentative D call: TRBD2 (6 bases). Here the CDR3 reads CASSSTRYEQSTDTPCF. CDR3 bases: TGTGCCAGCAGTTCGACTAGATATGAGCAAAGCACAGATACGCCGTGTTTT. Complete variable domain (other parts from reference TRBV28 and TRBJ2-3): DVKVTQSSRYLVKRTGEKVFLECVQDMDHENMFWYRQDPGLGLRLIYFSYDVKMKEKGDIPEGYSVSREKKERFSLILESASTNQTSMYLCASSSTRYEQSTDTPCFGPGTRLTVL.